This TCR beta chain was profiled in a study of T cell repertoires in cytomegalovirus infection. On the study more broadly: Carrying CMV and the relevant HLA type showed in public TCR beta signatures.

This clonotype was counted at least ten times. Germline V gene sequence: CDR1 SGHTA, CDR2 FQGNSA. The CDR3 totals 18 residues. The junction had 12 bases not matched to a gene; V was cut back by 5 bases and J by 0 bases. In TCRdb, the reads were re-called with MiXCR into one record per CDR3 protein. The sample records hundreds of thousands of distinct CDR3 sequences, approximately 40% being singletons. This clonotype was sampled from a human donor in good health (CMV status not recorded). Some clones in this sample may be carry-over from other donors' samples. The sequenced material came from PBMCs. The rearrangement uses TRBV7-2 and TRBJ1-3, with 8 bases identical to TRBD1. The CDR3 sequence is CASSPWGGQALSGNTIYF. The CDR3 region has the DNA TGTGCCAGCAGCCCGTGGGGGGGACAGGCCCTCTCTGGAAACACCATATATTTT.